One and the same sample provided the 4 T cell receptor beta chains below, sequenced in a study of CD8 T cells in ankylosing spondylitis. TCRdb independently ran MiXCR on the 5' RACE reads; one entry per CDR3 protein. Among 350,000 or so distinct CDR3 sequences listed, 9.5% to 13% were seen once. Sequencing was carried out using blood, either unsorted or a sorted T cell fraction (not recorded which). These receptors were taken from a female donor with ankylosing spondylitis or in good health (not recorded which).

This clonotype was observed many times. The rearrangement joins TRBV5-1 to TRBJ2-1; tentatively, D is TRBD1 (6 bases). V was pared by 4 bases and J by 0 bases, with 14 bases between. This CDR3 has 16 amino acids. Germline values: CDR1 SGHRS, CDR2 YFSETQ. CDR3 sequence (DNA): TGCGCCAGCAGCCCCTCTGGGGGCGACTCCTACAATGAGCAGTTCTTC. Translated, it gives CASSPSGGDSYNEQFF. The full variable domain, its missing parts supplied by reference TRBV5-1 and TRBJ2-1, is KAGVTQTPRYLIKTRGQQVTLSCSPISGHRSVSWYQQTPGQGLQFLFEYFSETQRNKGNFPGRFSGRQFSNSRSEMNVSTLELGDSALYLCASSPSGGDSYNEQFFGPGTRLTVL.

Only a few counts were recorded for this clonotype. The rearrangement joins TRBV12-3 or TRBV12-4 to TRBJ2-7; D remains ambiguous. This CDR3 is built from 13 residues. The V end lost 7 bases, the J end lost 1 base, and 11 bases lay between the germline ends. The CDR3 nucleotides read TGTGCCAGCACAAAGCCGAGGTCCTACGAGCAGTACTTC. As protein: CASTKPRSYEQYF.

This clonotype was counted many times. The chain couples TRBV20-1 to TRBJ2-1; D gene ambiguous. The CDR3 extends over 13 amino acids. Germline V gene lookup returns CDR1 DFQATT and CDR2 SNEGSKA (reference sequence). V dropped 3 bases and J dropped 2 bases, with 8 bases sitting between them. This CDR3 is CSASHSPYNEQFF. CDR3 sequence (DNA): TGCAGTGCTAGTCATAGCCCCTACAATGAGCAGTTCTTC.

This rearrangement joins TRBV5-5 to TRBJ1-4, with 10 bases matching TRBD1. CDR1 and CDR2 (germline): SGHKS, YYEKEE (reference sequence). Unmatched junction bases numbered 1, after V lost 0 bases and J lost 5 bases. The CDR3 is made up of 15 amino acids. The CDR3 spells CASSLGGQGNEKLFF. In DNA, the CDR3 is TGTGCCAGCAGCTTGGGGGGACAGGGGAATGAAAAACTGTTTTTT.